Sequencing of this T cell receptor beta chain was carried out in a study of blood T cell repertoires in COVID-19. Study-level information: PBMCs, B-cell-depleted T cells, or T cells provided the cDNA or gDNA that made up the material.

Repertoires were generated with immunoSEQ multiplex PCR, while TCRdb's copy carries only in-frame clones and drops some. The table records more than 85,000 clones, approximately 82% of them present only once. Per the germline V gene, CDR1 is MNHEY and CDR2 is SVGAGI. The CDR3 loop spans 15 amino acids. Trimming cost V 5 bases and J 3 bases, with 17 bases left between them. The gene calls are TRBV6-5 and TRBJ2-7, with a tentative D call TRBD1 (8 bases). Material: peripheral blood. The TCR originated in a man in his 70s with acute or convalescent COVID-19. The CDR3 nucleotides are TGTGCCAGCAGTACTAAACAGGGGGGGGGCTACGAGCAGTACTTC. Protein product: CASSTKQGGGYEQYF.